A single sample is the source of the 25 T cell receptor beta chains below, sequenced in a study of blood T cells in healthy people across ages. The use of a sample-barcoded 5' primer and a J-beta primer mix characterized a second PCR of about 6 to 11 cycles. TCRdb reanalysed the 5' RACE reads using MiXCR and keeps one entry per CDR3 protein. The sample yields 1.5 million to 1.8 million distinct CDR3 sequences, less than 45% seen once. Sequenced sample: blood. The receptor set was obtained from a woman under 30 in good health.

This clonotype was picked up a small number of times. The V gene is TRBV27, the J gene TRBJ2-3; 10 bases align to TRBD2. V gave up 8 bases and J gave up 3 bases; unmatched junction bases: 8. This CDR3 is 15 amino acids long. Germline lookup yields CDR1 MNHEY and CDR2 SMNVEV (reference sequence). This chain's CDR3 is CASRPPSGSTDTQYF. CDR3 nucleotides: TGTGCCAGCCGACCCCCTAGCGGGAGTACAGATACGCAGTATTTT.

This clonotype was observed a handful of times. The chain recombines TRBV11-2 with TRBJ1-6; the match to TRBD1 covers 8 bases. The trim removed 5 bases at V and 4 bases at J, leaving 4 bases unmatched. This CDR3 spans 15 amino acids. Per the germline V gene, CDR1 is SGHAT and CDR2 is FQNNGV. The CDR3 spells CASSPWDRYNSPLHF. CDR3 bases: TGTGCCAGCAGCCCTTGGGACAGGTATAATTCACCCCTCCACTTT. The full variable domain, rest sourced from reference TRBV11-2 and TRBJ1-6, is EAGVAQSPRYKIIEKRQSVAFWCNPISGHATLYWYQQILGQGPKLLIQFQNNGVVDDSQLPKDRFSAERLKGVDSTLKIQPAKLEDSAVYLCASSPWDRYNSPLHFGNGTRLTVT.

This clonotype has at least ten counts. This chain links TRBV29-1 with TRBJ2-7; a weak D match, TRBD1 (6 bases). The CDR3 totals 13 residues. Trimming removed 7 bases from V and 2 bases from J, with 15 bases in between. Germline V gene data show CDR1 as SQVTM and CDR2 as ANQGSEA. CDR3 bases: TGCAGCGCTACCGGGACACGAGCCTACGAGCAGTACTTC. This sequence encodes CSATGTRAYEQYF.

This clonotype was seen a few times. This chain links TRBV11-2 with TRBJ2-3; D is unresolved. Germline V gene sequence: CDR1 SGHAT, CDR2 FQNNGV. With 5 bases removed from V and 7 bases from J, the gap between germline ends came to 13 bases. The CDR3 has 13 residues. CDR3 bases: TGTGCCAGCAGCCCATCTTCCGGATATACGCAGTATTTT. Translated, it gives CASSPSSGYTQYF.

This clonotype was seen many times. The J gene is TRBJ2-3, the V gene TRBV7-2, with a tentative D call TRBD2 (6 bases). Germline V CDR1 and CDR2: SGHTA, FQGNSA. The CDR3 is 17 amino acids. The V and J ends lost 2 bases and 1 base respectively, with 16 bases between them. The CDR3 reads CASSLSGGMVGTDTQYF. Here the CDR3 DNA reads TGTGCCAGCAGCTTATCAGGCGGGATGGTGGGCACAGATACGCAGTATTTT.

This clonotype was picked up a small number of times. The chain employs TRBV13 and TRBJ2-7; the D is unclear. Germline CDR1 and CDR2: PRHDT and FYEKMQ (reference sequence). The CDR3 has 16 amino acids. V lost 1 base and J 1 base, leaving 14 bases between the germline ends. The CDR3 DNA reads TGTGCCAGCAGCTTAGCCGGCCCGTATTCTTCCTACGAGCAGTACTTC. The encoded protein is CASSLAGPYSSYEQYF. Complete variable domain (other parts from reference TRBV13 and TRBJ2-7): AAGVIQSPRHLIKEKRETATLKCYPIPRHDTVYWYQQGPGQDPQFLISFYEKMQSDKGSIPDRFSAQQFSDYHSELNMSSLELGDSALYFCASSLAGPYSSYEQYFGPGTRLTVT.

DNA for the CDR3: TGTGCCAGCAGCTTAGCCCGACAGACAGTTTGGGAGCAGTACTTC. Protein: CASSLARQTVWEQYF. The chain is built from TRBV7-2 and TRBJ2-5, with D perhaps given as TRBD1 or TRBD2 (5 bases each). The CDR3 is made up of 15 amino acids. V lost 0 bases, J lost 11 bases, and 19 bases lay in between. CDR1 and CDR2 (germline): SGHTA, FQGNSA.

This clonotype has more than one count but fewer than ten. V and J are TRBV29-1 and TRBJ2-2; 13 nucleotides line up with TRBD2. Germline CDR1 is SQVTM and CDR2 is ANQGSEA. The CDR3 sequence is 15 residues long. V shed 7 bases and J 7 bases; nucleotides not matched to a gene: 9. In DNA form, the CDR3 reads TGCAGCGCTAAAACTAGCGGGGGGGCGAACGGGGAGCTGTTTTTT. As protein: CSAKTSGGANGELFF.

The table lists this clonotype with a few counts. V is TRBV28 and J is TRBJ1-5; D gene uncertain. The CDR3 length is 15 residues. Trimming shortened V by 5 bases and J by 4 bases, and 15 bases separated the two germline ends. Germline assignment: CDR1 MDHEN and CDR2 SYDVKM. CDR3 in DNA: TGTGCCAGCAGTAAAGCGGCGGGCCGGAATCAGCCCCAGCATTTT. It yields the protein CASSKAAGRNQPQHF. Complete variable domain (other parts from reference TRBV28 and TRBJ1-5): DVKVTQSSRYLVKRTGEKVFLECVQDMDHENMFWYRQDPGLGLRLIYFSYDVKMKEKGDIPEGYSVSREKKERFSLILESASTNQTSMYLCASSKAAGRNQPQHFGDGTRLSIL.

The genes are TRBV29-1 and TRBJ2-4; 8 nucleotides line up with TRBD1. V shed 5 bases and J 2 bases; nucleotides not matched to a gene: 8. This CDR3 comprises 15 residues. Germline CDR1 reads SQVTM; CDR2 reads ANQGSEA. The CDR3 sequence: CSVSDRVRTKNIQYF. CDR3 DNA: TGCAGCGTTTCGGACAGGGTGAGAACCAAAAACATTCAGTACTTC. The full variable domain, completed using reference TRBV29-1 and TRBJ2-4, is SAVISQKPSRDICQRGTSLTIQCQVDSQVTMMFWYRQQPGQSLTLIATANQGSEATYESGFVIDKFPISRPNLTFSTLTVSNMSPEDSSIYLCSVSDRVRTKNIQYFGAGTRLSVL.

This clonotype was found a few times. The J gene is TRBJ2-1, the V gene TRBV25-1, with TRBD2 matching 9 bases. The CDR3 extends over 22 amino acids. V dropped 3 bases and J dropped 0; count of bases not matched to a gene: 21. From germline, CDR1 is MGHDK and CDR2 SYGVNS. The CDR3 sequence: CASSEAAGREGHKTSSYNEQFF. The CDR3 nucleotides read TGTGCCAGCAGTGAGGCTGCCGGGCGGGAGGGCCATAAGACGAGCTCCTACAATGAGCAGTTCTTC.

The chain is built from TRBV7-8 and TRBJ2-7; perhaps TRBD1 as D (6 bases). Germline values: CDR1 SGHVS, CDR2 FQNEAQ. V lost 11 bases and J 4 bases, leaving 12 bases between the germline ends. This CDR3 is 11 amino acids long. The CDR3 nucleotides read TGTGCCTCCTTAGGGGGTTACGAGCAGTACTTC. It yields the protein CASLGGYEQYF.

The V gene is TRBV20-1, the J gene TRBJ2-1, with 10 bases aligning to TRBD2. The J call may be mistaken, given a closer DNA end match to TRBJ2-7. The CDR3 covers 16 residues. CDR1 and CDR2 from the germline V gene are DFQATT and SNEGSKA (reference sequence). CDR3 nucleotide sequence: TGCAGTGCCTCCCTCTTAGCGGGAGGCTCCTACAATGAGCAGTACTTC. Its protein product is CSASLLAGGSYNEQYF.

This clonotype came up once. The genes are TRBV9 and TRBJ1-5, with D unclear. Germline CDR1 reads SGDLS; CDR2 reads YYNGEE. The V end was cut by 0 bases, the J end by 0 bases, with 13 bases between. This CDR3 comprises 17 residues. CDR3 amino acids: CASSVGGGDYSNQPQHF. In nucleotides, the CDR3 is TGTGCCAGCAGCGTAGGCGGAGGAGATTATAGCAATCAGCCCCAGCATTTT. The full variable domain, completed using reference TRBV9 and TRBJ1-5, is DSGVTQTPKHLITATGQRVTLRCSPRSGDLSVYWYQQSLDQGLQFLIQYYNGEERAKGNILERFSAQQFPDLHSELNLSSLELGDSALYFCASSVGGGDYSNQPQHFGDGTRLSIL.

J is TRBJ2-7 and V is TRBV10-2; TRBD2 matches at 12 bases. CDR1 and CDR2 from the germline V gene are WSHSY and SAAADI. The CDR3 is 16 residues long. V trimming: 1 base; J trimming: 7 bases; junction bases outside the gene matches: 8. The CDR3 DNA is TGCGCCAGCAGTGAGTTCTGGACTAGCGGGGCTAATGAGCAGTACTTC. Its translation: CASSEFWTSGANEQYF.

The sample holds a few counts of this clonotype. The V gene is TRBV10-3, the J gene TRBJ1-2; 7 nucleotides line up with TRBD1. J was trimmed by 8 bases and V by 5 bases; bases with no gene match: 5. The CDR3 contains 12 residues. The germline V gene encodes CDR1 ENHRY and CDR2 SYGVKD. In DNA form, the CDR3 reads TGTGCCATCAGTTTAGACAGGGACGGCTACACCTTC. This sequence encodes CAISLDRDGYTF.

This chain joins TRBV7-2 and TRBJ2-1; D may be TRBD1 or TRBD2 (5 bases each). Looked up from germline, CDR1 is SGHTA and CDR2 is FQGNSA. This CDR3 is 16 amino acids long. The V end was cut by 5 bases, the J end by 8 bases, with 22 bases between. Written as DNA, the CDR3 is TGTGCCAGCAGCAAAAGGGCAGGGAAGGGGACGGATGAGCAGTTCTTC. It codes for CASSKRAGKGTDEQFF.

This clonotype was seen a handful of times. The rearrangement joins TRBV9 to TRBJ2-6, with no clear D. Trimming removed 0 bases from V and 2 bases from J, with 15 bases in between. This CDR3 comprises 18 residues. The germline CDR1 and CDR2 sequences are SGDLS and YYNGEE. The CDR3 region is CASSVAPLKPTGANVLTF. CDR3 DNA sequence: TGTGCCAGCAGCGTAGCTCCCCTTAAACCGACTGGGGCCAACGTCCTGACTTTC.

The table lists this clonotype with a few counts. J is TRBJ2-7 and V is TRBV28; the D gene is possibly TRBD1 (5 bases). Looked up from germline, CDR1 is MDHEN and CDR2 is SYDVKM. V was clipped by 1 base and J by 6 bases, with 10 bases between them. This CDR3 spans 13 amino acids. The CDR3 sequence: CASSLSGFGEQYF. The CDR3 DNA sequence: TGTGCCAGCAGTTTATCAGGGTTTGGCGAGCAGTACTTC.

The CDR3 nucleotides are TGTGCCAGCAGTCCCGCCCCTAACTACGAGCAGTACTTC. This codes for CASSPAPNYEQYF. The gene calls are TRBV27 and TRBJ2-1; D remains unclear. Matching the DNA end better, TRBJ2-7 makes the J call doubtful. The CDR3 is 13 amino acids. Germline-derived CDR1 and CDR2 are MNHEY and SMNVEV (reference sequence).

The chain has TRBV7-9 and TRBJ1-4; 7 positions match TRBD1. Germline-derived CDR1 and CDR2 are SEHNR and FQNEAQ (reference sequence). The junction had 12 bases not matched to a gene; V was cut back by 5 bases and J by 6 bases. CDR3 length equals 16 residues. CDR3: CASSDIRQGIHEKLFF. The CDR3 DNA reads TGTGCCAGCAGCGACATAAGACAGGGTATTCATGAAAAACTGTTTTTT.

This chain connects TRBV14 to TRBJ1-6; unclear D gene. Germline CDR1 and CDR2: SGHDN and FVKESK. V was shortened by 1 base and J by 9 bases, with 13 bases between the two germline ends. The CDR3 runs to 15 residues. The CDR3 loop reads CASSQVGFFGSPLHF. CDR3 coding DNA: TGTGCCAGCAGCCAAGTTGGGTTCTTCGGTTCACCCCTCCACTTT.

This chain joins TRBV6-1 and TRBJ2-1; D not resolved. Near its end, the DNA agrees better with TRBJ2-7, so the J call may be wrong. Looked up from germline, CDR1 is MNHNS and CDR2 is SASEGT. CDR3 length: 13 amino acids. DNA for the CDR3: TGTGCCAGCAGCTACTTCTCCTACAATGAGCAGTACTTC. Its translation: CASSYFSYNEQYF.

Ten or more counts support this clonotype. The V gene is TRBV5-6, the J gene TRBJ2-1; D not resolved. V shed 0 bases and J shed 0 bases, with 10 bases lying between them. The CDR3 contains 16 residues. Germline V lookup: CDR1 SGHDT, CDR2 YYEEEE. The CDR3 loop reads CASSLVALSSYNEQFF. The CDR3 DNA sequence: TGTGCCAGCAGCTTGGTAGCACTAAGCTCCTACAATGAGCAGTTCTTC.

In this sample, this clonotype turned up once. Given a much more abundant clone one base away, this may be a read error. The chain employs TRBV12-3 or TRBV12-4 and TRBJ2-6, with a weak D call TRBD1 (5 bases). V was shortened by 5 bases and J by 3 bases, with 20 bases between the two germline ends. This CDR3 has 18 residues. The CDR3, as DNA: TGTGCCAGCAGTACTTTGACAGTTCACGTGGGTGGGGCCAACGTCCTGACTTTC. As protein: CASSTLTVHVGGANVLTF.